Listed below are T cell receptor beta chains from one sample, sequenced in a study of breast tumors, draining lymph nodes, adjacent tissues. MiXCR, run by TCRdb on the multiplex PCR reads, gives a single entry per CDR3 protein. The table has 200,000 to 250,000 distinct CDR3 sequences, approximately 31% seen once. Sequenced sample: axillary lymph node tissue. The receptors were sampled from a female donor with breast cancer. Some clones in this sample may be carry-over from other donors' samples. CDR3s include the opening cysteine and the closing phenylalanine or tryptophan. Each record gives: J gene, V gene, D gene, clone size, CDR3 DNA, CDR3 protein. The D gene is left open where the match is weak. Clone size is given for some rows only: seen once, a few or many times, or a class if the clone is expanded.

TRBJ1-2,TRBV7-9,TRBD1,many,TGTGCCAGCACCAGACAGGGGGCTTATGGCTACACCTTC,CASTRQGAYGYTF
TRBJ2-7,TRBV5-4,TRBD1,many,TGTGCCAGCAGTCGACAGGGGCGGCACGAGCAGTACTTC,CASSRQGRHEQYF
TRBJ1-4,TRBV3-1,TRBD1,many,TGTGCCAGCAGCCAACGACAGGGTTGGGGTAATGAAAAACTGTTTTTT,CASSQRQGWGNEKLFF
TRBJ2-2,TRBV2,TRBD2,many,TGTGCCAGCAAGGGACTAGCGGGAGATTCCACCGGGGAGCTGTTTTTT,CASKGLAGDSTGELFF
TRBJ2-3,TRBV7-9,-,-,TGTGCCAGCAGCCGAAGCCTGGTGGGAGATGGGGAGTATTTT,CASSRSLVGDGEYF
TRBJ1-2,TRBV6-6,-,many,TGTGCCAGCAGTTACGGGCAGAACTATGGCTACACCTTC,CASSYGQNYGYTF
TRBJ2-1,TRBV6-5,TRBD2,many,TGTGCCAGCAGTTGGGGGTATAGCGGGAGTGTTGGGGAGCAGTTCTTC,CASSWGYSGSVGEQFF
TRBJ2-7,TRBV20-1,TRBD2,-,TGCAGTGCTAGGTTACCGGGACTAGCGGCCTCCTACGAGCAGTACTTC,CSARLPGLAASYEQYF
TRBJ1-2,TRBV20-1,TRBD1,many,TGCAGTGCTAAACAGGGGGAACGGGGCTACACCTTC,CSAKQGERGYTF
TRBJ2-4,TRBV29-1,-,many,TGCAGCGTTGAACGAGGGGATCGGGAAAACATTCAGTACTTC,CSVERGDRENIQYF
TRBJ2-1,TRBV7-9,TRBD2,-,TGTGCCAGCAGCTTAATCTACAGCGGGAGGGCCCATGAGCAGTTCTTC,CASSLIYSGRAHEQFF
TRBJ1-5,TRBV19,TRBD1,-,TGTGCCAGTAGCCGGGACAGGGGGCTCGAGACCCAGCATTTT,CASSRDRGLETQHF
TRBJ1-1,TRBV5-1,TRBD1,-,TGCGCCAGCAGCTTGGGGGCAGGGGGCCTGATGAACACTGAAGCTTTCTTT,CASSLGAGGLMNTEAFF
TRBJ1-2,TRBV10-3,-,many,TGTGCCATCAGGGACCGGTCTAACTATGGCTACACCTTC,CAIRDRSNYGYTF
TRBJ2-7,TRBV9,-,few,TGTGCCAGCAGCTTCTACGCTGGGGTGGCCTACGAGCAGTACTTC,CASSFYAGVAYEQYF
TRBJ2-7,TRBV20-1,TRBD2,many,TGCAGTGCCAGGGAGGGACTAGCGCCCTACGAGCAGTACTTC,CSAREGLAPYEQYF
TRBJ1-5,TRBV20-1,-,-,TGCAGTGCTAGGGACGGTAGCAATCAGCCCCAGCATTTT,CSARDGSNQPQHF
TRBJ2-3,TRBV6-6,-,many,TGTGCCAGCAGTTATCAAAGAGATACGCAGTATTTT,CASSYQRDTQYF
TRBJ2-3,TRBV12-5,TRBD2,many,TGTGCTAGTGGTTCCGGACTAGCGGGAGGCACAGATACGCAGTATTTT,CASGSGLAGGTDTQYF
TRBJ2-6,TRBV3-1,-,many,TGTGCCAGCCTTGGACGTCTGGAGTCTGGGGCCAACGTCCTGACTTTC,CASLGRLESGANVLTF
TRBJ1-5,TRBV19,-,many,TGTGCCAGTAGTCCCCAGGATACTAATCAGCCCCAGCATTTT,CASSPQDTNQPQHF
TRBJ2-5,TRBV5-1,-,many,TGCGCCAGCAGCTTGTCTGGGGATCAGGACACCCAGTACTTC,CASSLSGDQDTQYF
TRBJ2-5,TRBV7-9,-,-,TGTGCCAGCGGCTTAGACGGGACCCAGTACTTC,CASGLDGTQYF
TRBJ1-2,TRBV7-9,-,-,TGTGCCAGCAGCTTAGGACAGGCACACTATGGCTACACCTTC,CASSLGQAHYGYTF
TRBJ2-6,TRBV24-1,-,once,TGCGCCACCAGTGACCCGCCTTGGGGGGCCAACGTCCTGACTTTC,CATSDPPWGANVLTF
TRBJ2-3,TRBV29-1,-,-,TGCAGCGTTGAGTCTGCGGGCGACGGAACCCCTAGCACAGATACACAGTATTTT,CSVESAGDGTPSTDTQYF
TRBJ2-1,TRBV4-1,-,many,TGCGCCAGCAGCCTGGGGCGTGGGGAAGGATTACTCTCCTACAATGAGCAGTTCTTC,CASSLGRGEGLLSYNEQFF
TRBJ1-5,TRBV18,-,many,TGTGCCAGCTCACCTTCACAGGGCAATCAGCCCCAGCATTTT,CASSPSQGNQPQHF
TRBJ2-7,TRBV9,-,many,TGTGCCAGCAGCGTAGGCGTCTCCTACGAGCAGTACTTC,CASSVGVSYEQYF
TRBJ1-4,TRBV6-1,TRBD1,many,TGTGCCAGCAGCCTACAGGGGAATCGTGAAAAACTGTTTTTT,CASSLQGNREKLFF
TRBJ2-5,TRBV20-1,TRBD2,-,TGCGGTGCTAGAGAAGCCAGGACTAGCTCCTCGAGAGAGGCCCAGTACTTC,CGAREARTSSSREAQYF
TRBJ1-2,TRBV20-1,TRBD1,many,TGCAGTGCTAGAGAGGGCCGGGACAGGAATAACTATGGCTACACCTTC,CSAREGRDRNNYGYTF
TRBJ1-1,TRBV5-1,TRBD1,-,TGCGCCAGCAGCTCGGCAGGGACAGGCGCTATGAACACTGAAGCTTTCTTT,CASSSAGTGAMNTEAFF
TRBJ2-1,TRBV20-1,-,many,TGCAGTGCTCCCCTCGGCGATGAGCAGTTCTTC,CSAPLGDEQFF
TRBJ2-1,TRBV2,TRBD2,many,TGTGCCTGGACTAGCGGAAGCAATGAGCAGTTCTTC,CAWTSGSNEQFF
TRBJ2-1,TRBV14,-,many,TGTGCCAGCAGCCAAGAACTAAGGGTAAATGAGCAGTTCTTC,CASSQELRVNEQFF
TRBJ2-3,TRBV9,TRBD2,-,TGTGCCAGCAGCGCAGCGGGGGAGGCAGATACGCAGTATTTT,CASSAAGEADTQYF
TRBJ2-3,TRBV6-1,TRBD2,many,TGTGCCAGCAGTGGTGCGGGAGGCCTCACGGATACGCAGTATTTT,CASSGAGGLTDTQYF
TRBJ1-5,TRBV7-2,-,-,TGTGCCAGCAGCTTAGGTAGGGGTTTAAGCAATCAGCCCCAGCATTTT,CASSLGRGLSNQPQHF